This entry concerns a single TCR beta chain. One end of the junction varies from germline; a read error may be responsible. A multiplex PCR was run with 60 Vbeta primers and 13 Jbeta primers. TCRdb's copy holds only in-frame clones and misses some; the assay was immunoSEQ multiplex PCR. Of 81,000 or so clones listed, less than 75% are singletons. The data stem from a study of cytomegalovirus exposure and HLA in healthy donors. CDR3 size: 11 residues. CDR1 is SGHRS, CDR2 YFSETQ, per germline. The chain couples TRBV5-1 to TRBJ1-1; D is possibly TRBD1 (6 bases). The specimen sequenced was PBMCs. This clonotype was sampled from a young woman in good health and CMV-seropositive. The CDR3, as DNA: TGCGTCAGCAGCGCAGACAGGGAAGCTTTCTTT. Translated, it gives CVSSADREAFF.